This T cell receptor (beta chain) was captured in a study of blood T cell repertoires in COVID-19. At the level of the study: COVID-19 samples collected from the United States, Italy and Spain covered acute and convalescent phases. PBMCs, B-cell-depleted T cells, or T cells provided the cDNA or gDNA that made up the material.

V lost 3 bases, J lost 2 bases, and 8 bases stayed unmatched. Germline CDR1 reads MGHRA; CDR2 reads YSYEKL. The CDR3 has 16 amino acids. In the study's own analysis: Amplification of reference gene primers was used by the study to estimate nucleated cell counts. TCRdb's table, derived via immunoSEQ multiplex PCR, lists solely in-frame clones and lacks some. V, J and clone size are those of that table, while D and trimming were read from the DNA. The sample yields around 59,000 clones, 80% to 85% seen once. The chain recombines TRBV4-1 with TRBJ2-7; 9 nucleotides agree with TRBD1. The receptor's source is an elderly woman with active or convalescent COVID-19. Sequencing was done on a sample of peripheral blood. CDR3 in DNA: TGCGCCAGCAGCCAGCAAACAGGGGGCCTCCCCTACGAGCAGTACTTC. Its translation: CASSQQTGGLPYEQYF.